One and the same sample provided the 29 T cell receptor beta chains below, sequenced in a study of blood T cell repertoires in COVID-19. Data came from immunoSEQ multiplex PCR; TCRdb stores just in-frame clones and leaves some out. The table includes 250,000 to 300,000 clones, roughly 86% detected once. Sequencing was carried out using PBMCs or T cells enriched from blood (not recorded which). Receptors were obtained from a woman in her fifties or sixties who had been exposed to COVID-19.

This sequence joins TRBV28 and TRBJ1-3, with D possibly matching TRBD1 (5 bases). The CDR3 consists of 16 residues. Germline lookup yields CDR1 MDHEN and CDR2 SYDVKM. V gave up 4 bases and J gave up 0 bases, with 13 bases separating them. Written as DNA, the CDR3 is TGTGCCAGCAGTTCACCAGGGTACGCCTCTGGAAACACCATATATTTT. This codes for CASSSPGYASGNTIYF.

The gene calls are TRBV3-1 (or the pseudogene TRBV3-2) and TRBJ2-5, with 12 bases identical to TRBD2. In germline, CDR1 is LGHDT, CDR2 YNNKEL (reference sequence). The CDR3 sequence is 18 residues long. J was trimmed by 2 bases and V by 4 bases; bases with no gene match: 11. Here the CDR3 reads CASSRRQQGLAGQETQYF. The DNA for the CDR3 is TGTGCCAGCAGCCGCCGTCAGCAGGGACTAGCGGGTCAAGAGACCCAGTACTTC.

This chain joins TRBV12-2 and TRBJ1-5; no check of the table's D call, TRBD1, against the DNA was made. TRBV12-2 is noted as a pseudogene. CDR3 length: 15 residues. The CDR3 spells CASRLSGQGNQPQHF. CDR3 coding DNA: TGTGCAAGTCGCTTGTCAGGGCAGGGGAATCAGCCCCAGCATTTT.

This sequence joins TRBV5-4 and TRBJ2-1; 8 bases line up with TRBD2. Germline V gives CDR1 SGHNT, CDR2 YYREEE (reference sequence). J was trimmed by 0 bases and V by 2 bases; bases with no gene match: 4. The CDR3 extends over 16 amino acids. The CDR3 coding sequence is TGTGCCAGCAGCTTAGGGGGACTAGGCTCCTACAATGAGCAGTTCTTC. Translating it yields CASSLGGLGSYNEQFF.

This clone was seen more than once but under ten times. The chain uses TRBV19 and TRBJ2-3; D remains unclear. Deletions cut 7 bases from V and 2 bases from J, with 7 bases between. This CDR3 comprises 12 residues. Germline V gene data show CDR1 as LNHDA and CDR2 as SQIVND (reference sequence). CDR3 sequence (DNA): TGTGCCAGTAATTACAACACAGATACGCAGTATTTT. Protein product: CASNYNTDTQYF.

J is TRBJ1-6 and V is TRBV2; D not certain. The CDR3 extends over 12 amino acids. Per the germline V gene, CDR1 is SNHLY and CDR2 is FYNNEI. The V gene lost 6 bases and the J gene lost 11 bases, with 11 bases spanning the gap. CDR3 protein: CASRPDLAPLHF. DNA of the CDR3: TGTGCCAGCAGGCCAGATTTGGCACCCCTCCACTTT.

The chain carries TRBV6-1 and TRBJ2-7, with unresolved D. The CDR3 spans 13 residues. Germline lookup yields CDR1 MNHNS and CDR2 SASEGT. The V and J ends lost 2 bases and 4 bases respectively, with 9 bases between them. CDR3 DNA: TGTGCCAGCAGTGAAACCGACGGGTACGAGCAGTACTTC. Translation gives CASSETDGYEQYF.

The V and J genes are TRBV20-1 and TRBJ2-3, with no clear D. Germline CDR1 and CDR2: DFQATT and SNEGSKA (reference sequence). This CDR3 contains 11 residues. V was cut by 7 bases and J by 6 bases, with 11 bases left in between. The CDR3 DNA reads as TGCAGTGGCCTCGGCGGCGATACGCAGTATTTT. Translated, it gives CSGLGGDTQYF.

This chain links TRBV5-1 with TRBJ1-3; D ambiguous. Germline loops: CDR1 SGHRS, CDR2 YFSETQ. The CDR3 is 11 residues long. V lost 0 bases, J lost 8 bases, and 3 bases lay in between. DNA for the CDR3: TGCGCCAGCAGCTTGGGGCACACCATATATTTT. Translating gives CASSLGHTIYF.

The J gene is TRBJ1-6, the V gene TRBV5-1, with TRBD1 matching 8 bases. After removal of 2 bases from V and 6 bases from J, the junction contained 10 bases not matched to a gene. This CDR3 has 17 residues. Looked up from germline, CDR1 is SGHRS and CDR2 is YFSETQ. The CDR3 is CASSFGRPGQANSPLHF. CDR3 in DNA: TGCGCCAGCAGCTTCGGACGACCGGGACAGGCTAATTCACCCCTCCACTTT.

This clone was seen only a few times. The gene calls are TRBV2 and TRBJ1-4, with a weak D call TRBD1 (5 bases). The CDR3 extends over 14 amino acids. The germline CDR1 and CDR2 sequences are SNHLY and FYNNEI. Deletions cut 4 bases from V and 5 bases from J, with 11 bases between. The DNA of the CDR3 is TGTGCCAGCAGTGGGGGCGGGAGGAATGAAAAACTGTTTTTT. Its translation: CASSGGGRNEKLFF.

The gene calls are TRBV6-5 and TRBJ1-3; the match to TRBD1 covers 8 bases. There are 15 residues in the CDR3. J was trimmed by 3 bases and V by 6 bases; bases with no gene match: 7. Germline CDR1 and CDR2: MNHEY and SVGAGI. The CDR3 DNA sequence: TGTGCCAGCAGCGAGCAGGGGGCGTTTGGAAACACCATATATTTT. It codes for CASSEQGAFGNTIYF.

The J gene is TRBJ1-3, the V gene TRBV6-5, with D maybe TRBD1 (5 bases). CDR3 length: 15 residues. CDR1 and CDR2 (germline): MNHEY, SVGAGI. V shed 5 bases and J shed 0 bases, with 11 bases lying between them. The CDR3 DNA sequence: TGTGCCAGCAGTCCCGACAGTGACTCTGGAAACACCATATATTTT. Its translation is CASSPDSDSGNTIYF.

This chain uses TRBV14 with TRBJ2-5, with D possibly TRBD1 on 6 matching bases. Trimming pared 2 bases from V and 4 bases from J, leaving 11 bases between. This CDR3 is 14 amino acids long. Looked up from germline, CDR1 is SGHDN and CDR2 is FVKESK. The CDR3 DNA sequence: TGTGCCAGCAGCCAACAGGTACAGGGAGAGACCCAGTACTTC. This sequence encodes CASSQQVQGETQYF. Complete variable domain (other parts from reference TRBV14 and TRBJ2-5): EAGVTQFPSHSVIEKGQTVTLRCDPISGHDNLYWYRRVMGKEIKFLLHFVKESKQDESGMPNNRFLAERTGGTYSTLKVQPAELEDSGVYFCASSQQVQGETQYFGPGTRLLVL.

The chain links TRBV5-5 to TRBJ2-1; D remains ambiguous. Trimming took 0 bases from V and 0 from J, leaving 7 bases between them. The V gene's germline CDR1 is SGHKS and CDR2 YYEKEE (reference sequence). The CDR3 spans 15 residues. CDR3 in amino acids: CASSLGQNSYNEQFF. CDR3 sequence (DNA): TGTGCCAGCAGCTTGGGGCAGAACTCCTACAATGAGCAGTTCTTC.

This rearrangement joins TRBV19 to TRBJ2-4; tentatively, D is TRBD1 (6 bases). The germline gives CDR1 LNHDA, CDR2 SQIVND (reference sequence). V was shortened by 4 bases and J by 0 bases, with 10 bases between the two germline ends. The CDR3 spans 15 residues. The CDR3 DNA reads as TGTGCCAGTAGTAGCTACAGGGAAGCCAAAAACATTCAGTACTTC. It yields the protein CASSSYREAKNIQYF.

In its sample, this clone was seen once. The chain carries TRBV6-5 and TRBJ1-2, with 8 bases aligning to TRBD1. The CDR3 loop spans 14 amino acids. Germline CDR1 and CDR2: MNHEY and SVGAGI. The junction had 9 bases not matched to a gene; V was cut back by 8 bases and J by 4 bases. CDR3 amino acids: CASSYDRGSYGYTF. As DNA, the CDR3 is TGTGCCAGCTCCTACGACAGGGGTAGCTATGGCTACACCTTC.

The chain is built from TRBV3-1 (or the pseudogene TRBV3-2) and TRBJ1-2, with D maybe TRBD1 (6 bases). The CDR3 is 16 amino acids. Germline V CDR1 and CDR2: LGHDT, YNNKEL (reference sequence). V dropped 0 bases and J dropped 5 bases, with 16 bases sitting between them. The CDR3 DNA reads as TGTGCCAGCAGCCAAGAGGGGCAGGGGCTACCATATGGCTACACCTTC. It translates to CASSQEGQGLPYGYTF.

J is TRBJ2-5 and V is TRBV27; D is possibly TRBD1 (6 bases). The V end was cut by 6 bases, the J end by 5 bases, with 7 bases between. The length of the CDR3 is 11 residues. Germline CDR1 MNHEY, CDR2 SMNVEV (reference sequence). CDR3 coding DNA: TGTGCCAGCAGCACAGGGGAGACCCAGTACTTC. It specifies CASSTGETQYF.

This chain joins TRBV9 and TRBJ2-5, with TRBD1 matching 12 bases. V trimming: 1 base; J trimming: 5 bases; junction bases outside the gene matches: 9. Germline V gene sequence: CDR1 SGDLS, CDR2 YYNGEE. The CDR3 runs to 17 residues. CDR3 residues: CASSVTARDRGPETQYF. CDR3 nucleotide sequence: TGTGCCAGCAGCGTAACCGCCCGGGACAGGGGGCCGGAGACCCAGTACTTC.

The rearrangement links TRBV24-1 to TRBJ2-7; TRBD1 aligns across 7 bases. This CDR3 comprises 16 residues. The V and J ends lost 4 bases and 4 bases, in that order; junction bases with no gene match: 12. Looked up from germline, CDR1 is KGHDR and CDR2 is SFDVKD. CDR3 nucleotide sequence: TGTGCCACCAGTGACTCTAGGGGGCCAAGAAAATACGAGCAGTACTTC. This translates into CATSDSRGPRKYEQYF.

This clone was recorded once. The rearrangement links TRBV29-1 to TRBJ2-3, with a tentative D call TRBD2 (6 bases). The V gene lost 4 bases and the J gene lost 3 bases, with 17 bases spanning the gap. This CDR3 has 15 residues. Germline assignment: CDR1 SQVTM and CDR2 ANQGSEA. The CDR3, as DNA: TGCAGCGTTGCGCGGGGAGCCAGGATTACAGATACGCAGTATTTT. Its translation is CSVARGARITDTQYF.

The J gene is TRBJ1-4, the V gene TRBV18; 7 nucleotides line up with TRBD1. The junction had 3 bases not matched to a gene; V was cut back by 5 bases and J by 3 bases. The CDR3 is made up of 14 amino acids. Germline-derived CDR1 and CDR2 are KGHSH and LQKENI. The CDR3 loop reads CASSAQGPNEKLFF. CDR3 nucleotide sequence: TGTGCCAGCTCAGCACAGGGGCCTAATGAAAAACTGTTTTTT.

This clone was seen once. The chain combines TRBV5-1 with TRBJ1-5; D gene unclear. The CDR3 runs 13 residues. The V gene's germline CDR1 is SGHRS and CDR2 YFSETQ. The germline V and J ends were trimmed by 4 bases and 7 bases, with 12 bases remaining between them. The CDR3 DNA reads TGCGCCAGCAGCCCTTTAGGGAGGCAGCCCCAGCATTTT. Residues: CASSPLGRQPQHF.

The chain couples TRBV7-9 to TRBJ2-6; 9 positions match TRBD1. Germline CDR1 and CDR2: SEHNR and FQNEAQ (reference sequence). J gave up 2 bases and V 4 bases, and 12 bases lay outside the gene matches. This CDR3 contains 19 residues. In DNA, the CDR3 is TGTGCCAGCAGCTCACTACCGGGACAGGGAAAGGCTGGGGCCAACGTCCTGACTTTC. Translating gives CASSSLPGQGKAGANVLTF.

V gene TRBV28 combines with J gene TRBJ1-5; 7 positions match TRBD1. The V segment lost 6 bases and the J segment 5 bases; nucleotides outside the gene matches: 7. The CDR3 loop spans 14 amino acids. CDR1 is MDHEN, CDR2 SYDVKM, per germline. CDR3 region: CASRRTGWDQPQHF. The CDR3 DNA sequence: TGTGCCAGCAGACGGACAGGATGGGATCAGCCCCAGCATTTT.

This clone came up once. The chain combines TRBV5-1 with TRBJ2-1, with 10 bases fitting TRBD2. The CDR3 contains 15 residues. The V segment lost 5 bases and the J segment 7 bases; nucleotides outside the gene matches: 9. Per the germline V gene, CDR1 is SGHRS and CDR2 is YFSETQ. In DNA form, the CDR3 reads TGCGCCAGCAGAAGGAGCGGGGGGGCGAGTAATGAGCAGTTCTTC. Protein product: CASRRSGGASNEQFF.

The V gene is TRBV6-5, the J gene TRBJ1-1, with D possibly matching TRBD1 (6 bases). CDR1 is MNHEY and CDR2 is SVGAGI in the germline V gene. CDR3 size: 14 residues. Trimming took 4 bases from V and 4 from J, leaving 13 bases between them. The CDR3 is CASSLRGGGTEAFF. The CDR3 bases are TGTGCCAGCAGTTTGCGGGGGGGCGGCACTGAAGCTTTCTTT.

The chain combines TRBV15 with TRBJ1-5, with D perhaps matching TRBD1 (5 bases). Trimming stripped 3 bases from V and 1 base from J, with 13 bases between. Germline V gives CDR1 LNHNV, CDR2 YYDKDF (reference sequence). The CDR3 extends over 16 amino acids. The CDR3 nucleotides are TGTGCCACCAGCAGGGGGGGGGAGTTGAGCAATCAGCCCCAGCATTTT. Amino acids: CATSRGGELSNQPQHF.